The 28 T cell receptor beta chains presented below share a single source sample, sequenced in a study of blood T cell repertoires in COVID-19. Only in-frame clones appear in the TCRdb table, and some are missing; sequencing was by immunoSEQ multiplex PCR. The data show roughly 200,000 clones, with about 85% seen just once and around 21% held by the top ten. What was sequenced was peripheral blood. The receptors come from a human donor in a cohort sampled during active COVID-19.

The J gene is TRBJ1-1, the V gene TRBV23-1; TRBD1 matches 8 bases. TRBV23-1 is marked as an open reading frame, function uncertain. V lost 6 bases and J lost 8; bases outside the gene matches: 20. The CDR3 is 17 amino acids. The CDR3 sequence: CASRSGGANRAQREAFF. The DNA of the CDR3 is TGCGCCAGCAGGTCAGGGGGCGCGAACCGCGCCCAAAGAGAAGCTTTCTTT.

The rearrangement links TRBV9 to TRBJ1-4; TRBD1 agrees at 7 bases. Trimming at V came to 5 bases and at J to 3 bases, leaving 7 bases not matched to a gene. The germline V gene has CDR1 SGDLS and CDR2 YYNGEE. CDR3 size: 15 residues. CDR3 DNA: TGTGCCAGCAGAACAGGGGAGAACCCTAATGAAAAACTGTTTTTT. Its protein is CASRTGENPNEKLFF.

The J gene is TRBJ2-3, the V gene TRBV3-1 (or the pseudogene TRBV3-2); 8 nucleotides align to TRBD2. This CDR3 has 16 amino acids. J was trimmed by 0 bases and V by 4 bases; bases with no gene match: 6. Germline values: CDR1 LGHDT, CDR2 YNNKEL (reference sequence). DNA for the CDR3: TGTGCCAGCAGCCCGGGGGGGGTCCCTAGCACAGATACGCAGTATTTT. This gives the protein CASSPGGVPSTDTQYF.

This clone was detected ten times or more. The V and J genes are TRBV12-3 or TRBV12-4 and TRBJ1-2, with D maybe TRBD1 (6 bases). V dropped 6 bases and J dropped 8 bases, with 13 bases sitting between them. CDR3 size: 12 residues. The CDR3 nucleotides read TGTGCCAGCAGAACACAGGGAGCCGGCTACACCTTC. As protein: CASRTQGAGYTF.

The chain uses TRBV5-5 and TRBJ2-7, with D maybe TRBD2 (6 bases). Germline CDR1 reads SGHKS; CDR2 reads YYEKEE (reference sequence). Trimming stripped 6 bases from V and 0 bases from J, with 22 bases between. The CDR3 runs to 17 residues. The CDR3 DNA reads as TGTGCCAGCACCCCTACAGTTGGGGAGGTGTTCTCCTACGAGCAGTACGTC. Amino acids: CASTPTVGEVFSYEQYV.

The CDR3 DNA sequence: TGTGCCAGCTCACCCCGCCCGGACTTTACTGAAGCTTTCTTT. This codes for CASSPRPDFTEAFF. V is TRBV18 and J is TRBJ1-1; D remains unclear. Deletions cut 3 bases from V and 5 bases from J, with 13 bases between. Germline loops: CDR1 KGHSH, CDR2 LQKENI. The CDR3 contains 14 residues. The variable domain in full, completed from reference TRBV18 and TRBJ1-1, reads NAGVMQNPRHLVRRRGQEARLRCSPMKGHSHVYWYRQLPEEGLKFMVYLQKENIIDESGMPKERFSAEFPKEGPSILRIQQVVRGDSAAYFCASSPRPDFTEAFFGQGTRLTVV.

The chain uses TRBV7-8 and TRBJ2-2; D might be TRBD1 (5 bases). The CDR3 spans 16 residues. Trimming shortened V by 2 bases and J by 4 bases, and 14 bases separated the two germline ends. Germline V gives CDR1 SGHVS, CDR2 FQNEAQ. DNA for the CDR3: TGTGCCAGCAGCTTACTTGGGGCAGGCGTCACCGGGGAGCTGTTTTTT. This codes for CASSLLGAGVTGELFF.

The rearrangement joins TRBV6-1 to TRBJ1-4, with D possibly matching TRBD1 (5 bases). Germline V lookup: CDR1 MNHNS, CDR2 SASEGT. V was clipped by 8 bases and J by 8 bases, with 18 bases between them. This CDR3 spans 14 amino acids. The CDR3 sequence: CASLRAGVQEKLFF. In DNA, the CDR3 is TGTGCCAGCCTTAGGGCGGGGGTTCAAGAAAAACTGTTTTTT.

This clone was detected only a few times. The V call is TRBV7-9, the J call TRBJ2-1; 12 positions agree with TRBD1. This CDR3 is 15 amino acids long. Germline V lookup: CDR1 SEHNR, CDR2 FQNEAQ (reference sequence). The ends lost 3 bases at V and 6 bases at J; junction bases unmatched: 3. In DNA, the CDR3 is TGTGCCAGCAGCTTGGGACAGGGGGCGGTCAATGAGCAGTTCTTC. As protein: CASSLGQGAVNEQFF.

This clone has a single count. CDR3 protein: CASSRGEPPNTGELFF. CDR3 DNA sequence: TGTGCCAGCAGCCGGGGGGAACCTCCAAACACCGGGGAGCTGTTTTTT. The chain employs TRBV11-1 and TRBJ2-2, with 7 positions matching TRBD2. CDR3 length: 16 amino acids. V trimming: 5 bases; J trimming: 2 bases; junction bases outside the gene matches: 8. Germline-derived CDR1 and CDR2 are SGHAT and FQDESV (reference sequence).

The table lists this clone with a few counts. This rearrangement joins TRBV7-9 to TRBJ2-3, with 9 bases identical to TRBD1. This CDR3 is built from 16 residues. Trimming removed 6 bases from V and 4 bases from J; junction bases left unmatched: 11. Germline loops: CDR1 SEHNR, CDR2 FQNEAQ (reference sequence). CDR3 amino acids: CASSMIPGQGPDTQYF. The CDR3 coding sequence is TGTGCCAGCAGTATGATCCCGGGACAGGGTCCAGATACGCAGTATTTT.

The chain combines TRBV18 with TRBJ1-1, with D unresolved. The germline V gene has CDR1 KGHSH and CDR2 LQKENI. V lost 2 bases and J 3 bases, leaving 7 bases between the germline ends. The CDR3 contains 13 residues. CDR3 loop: CASSPARDTEAFF. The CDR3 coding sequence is TGTGCCAGCTCACCAGCGAGAGACACTGAAGCTTTCTTT. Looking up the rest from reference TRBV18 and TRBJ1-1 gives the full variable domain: NAGVMQNPRHLVRRRGQEARLRCSPMKGHSHVYWYRQLPEEGLKFMVYLQKENIIDESGMPKERFSAEFPKEGPSILRIQQVVRGDSAAYFCASSPARDTEAFFGQGTRLTVV.

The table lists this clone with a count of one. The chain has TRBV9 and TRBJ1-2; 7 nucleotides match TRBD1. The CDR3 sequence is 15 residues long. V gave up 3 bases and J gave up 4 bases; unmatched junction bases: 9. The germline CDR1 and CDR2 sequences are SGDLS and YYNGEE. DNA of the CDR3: TGTGCCAGCAGCGCGACAGGGTGGGGGAGCTATGGCTACACCTTC. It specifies CASSATGWGSYGYTF.

The CDR3 DNA is TGTGCCAGCAGCTTGGTCGCGGTCACGGAGACCCAGTACTTC. Its translation: CASSLVAVTETQYF. The gene calls are TRBV5-6 and TRBJ2-5; D is ambiguous. V lost 0 bases, J lost 5 bases, and 11 bases lay in between. The V gene's germline CDR1 is SGHDT and CDR2 YYEEEE. The CDR3 runs 14 residues.

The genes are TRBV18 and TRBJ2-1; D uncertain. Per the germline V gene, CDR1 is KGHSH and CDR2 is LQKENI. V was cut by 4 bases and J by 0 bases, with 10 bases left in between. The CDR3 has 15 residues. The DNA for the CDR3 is TGTGCCAGCTCACTCAGTGAAAGCTCCTACAATGAGCAGTTCTTC. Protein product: CASSLSESSYNEQFF.

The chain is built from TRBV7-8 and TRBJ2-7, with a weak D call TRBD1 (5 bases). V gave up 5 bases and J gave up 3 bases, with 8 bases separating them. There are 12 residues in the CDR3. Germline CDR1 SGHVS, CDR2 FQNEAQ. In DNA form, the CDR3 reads TGTGCCAGCAGCCAGACAGTCTACGAGCAGTACTTC. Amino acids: CASSQTVYEQYF.

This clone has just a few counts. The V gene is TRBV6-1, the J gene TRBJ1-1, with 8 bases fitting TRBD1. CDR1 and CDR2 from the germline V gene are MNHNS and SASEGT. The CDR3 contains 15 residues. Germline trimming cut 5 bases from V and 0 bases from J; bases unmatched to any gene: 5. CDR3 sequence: CASSFRQGMNTEAFF. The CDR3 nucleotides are TGTGCCAGCAGTTTTAGACAGGGGATGAACACTGAAGCTTTCTTT.

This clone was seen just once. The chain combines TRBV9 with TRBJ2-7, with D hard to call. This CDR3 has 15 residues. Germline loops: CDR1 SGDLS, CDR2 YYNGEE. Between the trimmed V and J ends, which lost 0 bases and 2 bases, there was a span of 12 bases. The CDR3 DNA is TGTGCCAGCAGCGTAGGTCTCGCGGATACCTACGAGCAGTACTTC. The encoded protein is CASSVGLADTYEQYF.

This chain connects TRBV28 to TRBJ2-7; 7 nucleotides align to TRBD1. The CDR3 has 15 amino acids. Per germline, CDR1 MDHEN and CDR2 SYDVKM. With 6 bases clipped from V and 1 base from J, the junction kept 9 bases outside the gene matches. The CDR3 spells CASRVETDRSYEQYF. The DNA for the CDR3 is TGTGCCAGCAGGGTGGAAACGGACAGGTCCTACGAGCAGTACTTC. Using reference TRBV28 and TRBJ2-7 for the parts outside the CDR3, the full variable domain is DVKVTQSSRYLVKRTGEKVFLECVQDMDHENMFWYRQDPGLGLRLIYFSYDVKMKEKGDIPEGYSVSREKKERFSLILESASTNQTSMYLCASRVETDRSYEQYFGPGTRLTVT.

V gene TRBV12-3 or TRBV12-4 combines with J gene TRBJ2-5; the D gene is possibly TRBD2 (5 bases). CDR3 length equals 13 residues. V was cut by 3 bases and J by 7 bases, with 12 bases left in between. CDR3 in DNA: TGTGCCAGCAGTTTTTCGGGGTGGGGGACCCAGTACTTC. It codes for CASSFSGWGTQYF.

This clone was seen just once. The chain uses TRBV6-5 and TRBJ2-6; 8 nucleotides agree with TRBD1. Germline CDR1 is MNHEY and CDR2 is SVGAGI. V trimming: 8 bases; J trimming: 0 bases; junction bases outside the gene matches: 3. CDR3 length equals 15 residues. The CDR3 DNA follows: TGTGCCAGCGCTGACAGGGGCTCTGGGGCCAACGTCCTGACTTTC. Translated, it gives CASADRGSGANVLTF.

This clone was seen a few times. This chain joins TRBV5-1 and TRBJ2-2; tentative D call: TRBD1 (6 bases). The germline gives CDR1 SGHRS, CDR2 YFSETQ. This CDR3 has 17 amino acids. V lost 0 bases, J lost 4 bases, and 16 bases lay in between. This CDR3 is CASSLGPQGMGTGELFF. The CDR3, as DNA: TGCGCCAGCAGCTTGGGTCCCCAGGGGATGGGCACCGGGGAGCTGTTTTTT.

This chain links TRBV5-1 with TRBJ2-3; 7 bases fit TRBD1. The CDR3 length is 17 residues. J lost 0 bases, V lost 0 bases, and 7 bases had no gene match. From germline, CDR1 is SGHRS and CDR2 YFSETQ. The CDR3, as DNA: TGCGCCAGCAGCTTGGGTGGGGGACAGACTAGCACAGATACGCAGTATTTT. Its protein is CASSLGGGQTSTDTQYF.

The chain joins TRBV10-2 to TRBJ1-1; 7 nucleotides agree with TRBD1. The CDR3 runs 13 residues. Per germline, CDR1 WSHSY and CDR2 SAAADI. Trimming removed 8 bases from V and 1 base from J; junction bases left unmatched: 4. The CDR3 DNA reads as TGCGCCAGCGGAGGACAGGCGAACACTGAAGCTTTCTTT. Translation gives CASGGQANTEAFF.

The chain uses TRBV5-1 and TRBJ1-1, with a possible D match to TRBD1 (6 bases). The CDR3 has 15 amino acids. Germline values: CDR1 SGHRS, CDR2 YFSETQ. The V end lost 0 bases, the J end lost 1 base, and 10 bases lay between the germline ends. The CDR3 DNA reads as TGCGCCAGCAGCTTGGCCGGGACAAAGAACACTGAAGCTTTCTTT. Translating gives CASSLAGTKNTEAFF. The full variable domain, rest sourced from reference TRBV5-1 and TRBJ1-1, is KAGVTQTPRYLIKTRGQQVTLSCSPISGHRSVSWYQQTPGQGLQFLFEYFSETQRNKGNFPGRFSGRQFSNSRSEMNVSTLELGDSALYLCASSLAGTKNTEAFFGQGTRLTVV.

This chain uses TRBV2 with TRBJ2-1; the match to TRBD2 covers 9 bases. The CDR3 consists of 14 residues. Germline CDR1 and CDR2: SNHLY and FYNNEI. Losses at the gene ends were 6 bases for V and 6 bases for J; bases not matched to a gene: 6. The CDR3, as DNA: TGTGCCAGCAGGGCAAGCGGGAGGTTCAATGAGCAGTTCTTC. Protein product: CASRASGRFNEQFF.

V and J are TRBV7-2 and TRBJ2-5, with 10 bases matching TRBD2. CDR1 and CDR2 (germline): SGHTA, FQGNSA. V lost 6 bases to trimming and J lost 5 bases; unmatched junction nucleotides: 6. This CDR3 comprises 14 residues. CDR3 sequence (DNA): TGTGCCAGCAGAACGAGCGGGGGGGCCGAGACCCAGTACTTC. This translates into CASRTSGGAETQYF.

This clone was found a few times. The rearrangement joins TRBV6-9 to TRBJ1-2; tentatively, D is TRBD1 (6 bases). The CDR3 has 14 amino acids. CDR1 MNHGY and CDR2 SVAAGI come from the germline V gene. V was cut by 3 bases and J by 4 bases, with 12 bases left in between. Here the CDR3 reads CASSYNRVPYGYTF. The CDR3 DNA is TGTGCCAGCAGTTACAACAGGGTACCCTATGGCTACACCTTC.